These 28 T cell receptor beta chains originate from one sample sequenced in a study of shared clonotypes between healthy human individuals. Method: immunoSEQ multiplex PCR; TCRdb's copy keeps in-frame clones and lacks some. This repertoire shows over 800,000 clones, roughly 92% found once; its top ten account for about 24%. Naive-designated CD8 cells lacked CD45RO, were positively enriched for CCR7, and omitted terminally differentiated effector memory CD45RA+ cells. The sample comprised naive CD8+ T cells sorted from blood. The receptors shown here come from a man aged 25 to 40 in good health.

As regards this clone: At one end, the junction sequence differs from germline, possibly due to a read error. The chain carries TRBV25-1 and TRBJ2-1, with D possibly being TRBD1 (5 bases). The CDR3 length is 12 residues. Germline V CDR1 and CDR2: MGHDK, SYGVNS. This chain's CDR3 is CARRKREVSRVF. The CDR3, as DNA: TGTGCCAGAAGAAAACGAGAGGTGAGCAGGGTCTTC.

The chain joins TRBV5-6 to TRBJ1-2; TRBD1 matches 9 bases. The germline gives CDR1 SGHDT, CDR2 YYEEEE. The CDR3 extends over 14 amino acids. Trimming took 5 bases from V and 7 from J; bases not matched to a gene: 9. The CDR3 reads CASSLTGGAFGYTF. The CDR3 DNA reads TGTGCCAGCAGTCTTACAGGGGGCGCGTTTGGCTACACCTTC.

The chain carries TRBV18 and TRBJ2-1, with D perhaps TRBD2 (5 bases). The germline V gene has CDR1 KGHSH and CDR2 LQKENI. The CDR3 spans 14 residues. V lost 1 base, J lost 2 bases, and 6 bases lay in between. The CDR3 spells CASSPQGAYNEQFF. The CDR3 bases are TGTGCCAGCTCACCACAGGGAGCCTACAATGAGCAGTTCTTC.

The chain couples TRBV4-3 to TRBJ1-4, with 9 bases aligning to TRBD1. The V segment lost 0 bases and the J segment 4 bases; nucleotides outside the gene matches: 6. CDR3 length: 17 residues. Per germline, CDR1 LGHNA and CDR2 YSLEER. Here the CDR3 DNA reads TGCGCCAGCAGCCAAGACCTCGGGACAGGGCTTAATGAAAAACTGTTTTTT. Translation: CASSQDLGTGLNEKLFF.

The sample holds one count of this clone. V usage is TRBV19 and J usage is TRBJ1-2, with D possibly matching TRBD1 (5 bases). CDR1 LNHDA and CDR2 SQIVND come from the germline V gene (reference sequence). V gave up 3 bases and J gave up 4 bases, with 12 bases separating them. CDR3 length: 14 amino acids. The CDR3 loop is CASSMRGTVYGYTF. The CDR3 DNA is TGTGCCAGTAGTATGAGAGGGACCGTCTATGGCTACACCTTC.

This clone was recorded only once. J is TRBJ2-1 and V is TRBV4-2; possibly TRBD1 for D (5 bases). V lost 3 bases and J 2 bases, leaving 17 bases between the germline ends. The CDR3 has 17 amino acids. CDR1 is LGHNA and CDR2 is YNFKEQ in the germline V gene. Here the CDR3 reads CASSQGQDPITYNEQFF. The CDR3 DNA reads as TGTGCCAGCAGCCAGGGGCAGGACCCCATAACCTACAATGAGCAGTTCTTC.

The chain has TRBV5-1 and TRBJ2-3; no clear D gene. Germline assignment: CDR1 SGHRS and CDR2 YFSETQ. The CDR3 is made up of 17 amino acids. The V and J ends lost 0 bases and 2 bases respectively, with 16 bases between them. The CDR3 coding sequence is TGCGCCAGCAGCTTGGTTGCCCCGTCTAGGGACACAGATACGCAGTATTTT. Translating it yields CASSLVAPSRDTDTQYF.

The rearrangement links TRBV19 to TRBJ2-1; 8 bases align to TRBD1. The germline V gene has CDR1 LNHDA and CDR2 SQIVND (reference sequence). J was trimmed by 5 bases and V by 3 bases; bases with no gene match: 3. The CDR3 runs to 14 residues. The CDR3 here is CASSIRTGHNEQFF. CDR3 coding DNA: TGTGCCAGTAGTATTAGGACAGGGCACAATGAGCAGTTCTTC.

J is TRBJ2-7 and V is TRBV5-1; 8 positions agree with TRBD2. CDR1 is SGHRS and CDR2 is YFSETQ in the germline V gene. The CDR3 consists of 15 residues. V lost 0 bases to trimming and J lost 1 base; unmatched junction nucleotides: 3. This CDR3 reads CASSLGSGISYEQYF. CDR3 coding DNA: TGCGCCAGCAGCTTGGGTAGCGGGATATCCTACGAGCAGTACTTC.

The chain has TRBV27 and TRBJ2-3; D not certain. The germline gives CDR1 MNHEY, CDR2 SMNVEV (reference sequence). The CDR3 is made up of 14 amino acids. V lost 1 base, J lost 8 bases, and 13 bases lay in between. The CDR3 coding sequence is TGTGCCAGCAGTTTATACCAATCCCTTCGTACGCAGTATTTT. It codes for CASSLYQSLRTQYF.

The V and J genes are TRBV9 and TRBJ1-3; unclear D gene. This CDR3 has 15 amino acids. V lost 4 bases, J lost 0 bases, and 11 bases lay in between. Germline-derived CDR1 and CDR2 are SGDLS and YYNGEE. In DNA form, the CDR3 reads TGTGCCAGCAGCCAGACACGTCACTCTGGAAACACCATATATTTT. It encodes CASSQTRHSGNTIYF.

The V and J genes are TRBV14 and TRBJ2-1; D is uncertain. Germline V gene lookup returns CDR1 SGHDN and CDR2 FVKESK. This CDR3 is 14 amino acids long. V shed 4 bases and J shed 4 bases, with 11 bases lying between them. In nucleotides, the CDR3 is TGTGCCAGCAGCCGATCCAGTGTGTACAATGAGCAGTTCTTC. This gives the protein CASSRSSVYNEQFF.

The chain combines TRBV19 with TRBJ1-1; the D gene is possibly TRBD1 (6 bases). V was pared by 3 bases and J by 0 bases, with 11 bases between. Looked up from germline, CDR1 is LNHDA and CDR2 is SQIVND (reference sequence). This CDR3 has 15 residues. DNA for the CDR3: TGTGCCAGTAGTATTGGAGGGGGAATGAACACTGAAGCTTTCTTT. It is translated as CASSIGGGMNTEAFF.

The chain is built from TRBV15 and TRBJ2-3, with 9 bases matching TRBD2. The V gene end was trimmed by 3 bases and the J gene end by 5 bases; junction bases not matched to a gene: 18. Germline CDR1 and CDR2: LNHNV and YYDKDF (reference sequence). The CDR3 sequence is 19 residues long. CDR3 DNA: TGTGCCACCAGCAGTCCTAGCGGGATCGACTTTTCGACCATAGATACGCAGTATTTT. Protein: CATSSPSGIDFSTIDTQYF.

The chain employs TRBV4-1 and TRBJ2-3, with TRBD2 identical over 12 bases. Germline V lookup: CDR1 MGHRA, CDR2 YSYEKL. The CDR3 sequence is 18 residues long. Trimming removed 4 bases from V and 0 bases from J; junction bases left unmatched: 8. The CDR3 nucleotides read TGCGCCAGCAGCCTAAGACTAGCGGGAGCACCTAGCACAGATACGCAGTATTTT. Its translation is CASSLRLAGAPSTDTQYF.

This chain joins TRBV5-5 and TRBJ2-7; no clear D. Trimming took 0 bases from V and 0 from J, leaving 10 bases between them. This CDR3 has 15 amino acids. Per the germline V gene, CDR1 is SGHKS and CDR2 is YYEKEE (reference sequence). CDR3 DNA: TGTGCCAGCAGCTTGGTCCAGACCCTCTCCTACGAGCAGTACTTC. It yields the protein CASSLVQTLSYEQYF.

The chain couples TRBV27 to TRBJ2-7; 8 nucleotides match TRBD2. V gave up 0 bases and J gave up 6 bases; unmatched junction bases: 7. CDR3 size: 15 residues. Germline loops: CDR1 MNHEY, CDR2 SMNVEV (reference sequence). In DNA, the CDR3 is TGTGCCAGCAGTTTATCCGCGAGCGGGAGCGTCGAGCAGTACTTC. Translating it yields CASSLSASGSVEQYF.

The chain is built from TRBV9 and TRBJ2-2, with 11 nucleotides matching TRBD2. V shed 5 bases, J shed 3 bases, and the junction held 6 bases outside the gene matches. The CDR3 has 16 residues. The V gene's germline CDR1 is SGDLS and CDR2 YYNGEE. CDR3: CASSPYSGRDTGELFF. In DNA form, the CDR3 reads TGTGCCAGCAGTCCTTATAGCGGGAGGGACACCGGGGAGCTGTTTTTT.

The chain couples TRBV7-6 to TRBJ2-7; a possible D gene is TRBD2 (5 bases). There are 14 residues in the CDR3. Germline V gene sequence: CDR1 SGHVS, CDR2 FNYEAQ. The V and J ends lost 4 bases and 5 bases respectively, with 15 bases between them. CDR3 nucleotides: TGTGCCAGCAGCTCGTTGGGGAGTGGAGACGAGCAGTACTTC. This codes for CASSSLGSGDEQYF.

The chain has TRBV2 and TRBJ2-1, with 9 bases identical to TRBD2. The V gene's germline CDR1 is SNHLY and CDR2 FYNNEI. V was clipped by 8 bases and J by 8 bases; unmatched bases: 4. The CDR3 extends over 12 amino acids. This chain's CDR3 is CASLAGVYEQFF. The CDR3 nucleotides read TGTGCCAGCTTAGCGGGAGTTTATGAGCAGTTCTTC.

The chain has TRBV28 and TRBJ2-7; 8 bases are a match to TRBD2. The CDR3 runs 13 residues. V lost 11 bases, J lost 5 bases, and 11 bases stayed unmatched. Germline CDR1 is MDHEN and CDR2 is SYDVKM. The chain's CDR3 is CALRPGGGNEQYF. Written as DNA, the CDR3 is TGTGCCCTTCGCCCGGGGGGGGGCAACGAGCAGTACTTC.

The chain links TRBV7-6 to TRBJ2-3; 13 bases agree with TRBD2. This CDR3 is built from 16 residues. The V segment lost 4 bases and the J segment 3 bases; nucleotides outside the gene matches: 4. Germline V gene lookup returns CDR1 SGHVS and CDR2 FNYEAQ. In DNA form, the CDR3 reads TGTGCCAGCAGCTCCAAGACTAGCGGGAGGACAGATACGCAGTATTTT. It yields the protein CASSSKTSGRTDTQYF.

V usage is TRBV5-5 and J usage is TRBJ2-5; D may be TRBD2 (7 bases). Germline V gene sequence: CDR1 SGHKS, CDR2 YYEKEE (reference sequence). With 0 bases removed from V and 5 bases from J, the gap between germline ends came to 17 bases. The CDR3 is 16 amino acids. DNA of the CDR3: TGTGCCAGCAGCTTGGAATGGGCCGGGGGGCTCGAGACCCAGTACTTC. Its protein product is CASSLEWAGGLETQYF.

This clone was recorded once. The chain recombines TRBV29-1 with TRBJ2-7; TRBD2 agrees at 11 bases. The V segment lost 7 bases and the J segment 0 bases; nucleotides outside the gene matches: 5. The V gene's germline CDR1 is SQVTM and CDR2 ANQGSEA. The CDR3 is made up of 14 amino acids. The CDR3 is CSALGLAASYEQYF. The CDR3 nucleotides read TGCAGCGCCCTGGGACTAGCGGCCTCCTACGAGCAGTACTTC.

V and J are TRBV5-4 and TRBJ1-2, with D uncertain. Germline values: CDR1 SGHNT, CDR2 YYREEE (reference sequence). This CDR3 has 17 amino acids. Trimming cost V 1 base and J 0 bases, with 16 bases left between them. CDR3 sequence: CASSLKGAGTSNYGYTF. CDR3 in DNA: TGTGCCAGCAGCTTGAAAGGCGCAGGCACTTCTAACTATGGCTACACCTTC.

This chain uses TRBV11-2 with TRBJ2-3, with TRBD2 matching 13 bases. Trimming removed 5 bases from V and 6 bases from J; junction bases left unmatched: 5. Germline V gene sequence: CDR1 SGHAT, CDR2 FQNNGV. CDR3 length: 15 amino acids. The CDR3 loop is CASSPRTSGSDTQYF. CDR3 sequence (DNA): TGTGCCAGCAGCCCACGGACTAGCGGGAGTGATACGCAGTATTTT.

The CDR3 protein is CASSVSGRPMNEQFF. DNA of the CDR3: TGTGCCAGCAGCGTTAGCGGGAGGCCCATGAATGAGCAGTTCTTC. The chain uses TRBV9 and TRBJ2-1, with 10 nucleotides matching TRBD2. Germline trimming cut 2 bases from V and 7 bases from J; bases unmatched to any gene: 6. Germline CDR1 reads SGDLS; CDR2 reads YYNGEE. CDR3 length equals 15 residues.

The V call is TRBV4-1, the J call TRBJ2-7, with TRBD2 identical over 7 bases. Losses at the gene ends were 2 bases for V and 2 bases for J; bases not matched to a gene: 6. Germline CDR1 MGHRA, CDR2 YSYEKL. This CDR3 has 15 residues. For the CDR3, the DNA is TGCGCCAGCAGCCAACTGACGGGGGGTACCTACGAGCAGTACTTC. Residues: CASSQLTGGTYEQYF.